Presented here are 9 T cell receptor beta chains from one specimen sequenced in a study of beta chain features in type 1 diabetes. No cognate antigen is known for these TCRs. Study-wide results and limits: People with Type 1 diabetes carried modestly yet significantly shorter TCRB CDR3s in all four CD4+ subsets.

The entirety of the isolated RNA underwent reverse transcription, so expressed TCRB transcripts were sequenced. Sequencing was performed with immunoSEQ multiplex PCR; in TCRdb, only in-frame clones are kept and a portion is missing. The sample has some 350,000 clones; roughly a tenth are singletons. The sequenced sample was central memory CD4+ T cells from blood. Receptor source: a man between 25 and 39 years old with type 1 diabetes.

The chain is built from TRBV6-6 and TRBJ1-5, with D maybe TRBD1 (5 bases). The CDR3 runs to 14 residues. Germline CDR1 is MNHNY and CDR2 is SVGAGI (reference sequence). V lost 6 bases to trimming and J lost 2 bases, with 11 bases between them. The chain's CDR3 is CASRSGAGNQPQHF. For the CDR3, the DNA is TGTGCCAGCAGGTCCGGGGCCGGCAATCAGCCCCAGCATTTT.

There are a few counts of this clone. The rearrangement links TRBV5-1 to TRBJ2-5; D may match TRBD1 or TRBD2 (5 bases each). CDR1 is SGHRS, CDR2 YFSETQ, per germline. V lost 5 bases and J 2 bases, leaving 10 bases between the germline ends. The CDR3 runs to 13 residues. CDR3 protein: CASSNWGQETQYF. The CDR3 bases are TGCGCCAGCAGTAATTGGGGGCAAGAGACCCAGTACTTC.

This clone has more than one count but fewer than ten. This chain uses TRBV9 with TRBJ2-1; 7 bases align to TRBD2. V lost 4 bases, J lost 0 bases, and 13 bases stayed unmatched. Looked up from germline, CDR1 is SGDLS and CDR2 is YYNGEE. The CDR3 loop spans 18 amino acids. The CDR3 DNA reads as TGTGCCAGCAGCCCCCGGGGGGTCGGGATCTCCTCCTACAATGAGCAGTTCTTC. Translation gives CASSPRGVGISSYNEQFF.

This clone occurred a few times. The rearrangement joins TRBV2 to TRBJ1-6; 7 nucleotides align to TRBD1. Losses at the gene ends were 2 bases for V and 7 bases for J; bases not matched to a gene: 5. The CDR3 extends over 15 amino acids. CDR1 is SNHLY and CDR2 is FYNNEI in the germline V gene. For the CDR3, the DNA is TGTGCCAGCAGTGAAAGGGACAGTAGGAATTCACCCCTCCACTTT. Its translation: CASSERDSRNSPLHF.

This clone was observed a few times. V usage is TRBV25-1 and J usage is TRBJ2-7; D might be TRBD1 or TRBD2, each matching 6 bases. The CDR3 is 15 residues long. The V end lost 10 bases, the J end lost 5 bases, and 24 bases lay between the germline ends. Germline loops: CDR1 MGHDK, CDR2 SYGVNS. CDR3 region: CATNPQGKGGDEQYF. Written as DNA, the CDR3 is TGTGCCACCAACCCTCAGGGGAAGGGAGGAGACGAGCAGTACTTC.

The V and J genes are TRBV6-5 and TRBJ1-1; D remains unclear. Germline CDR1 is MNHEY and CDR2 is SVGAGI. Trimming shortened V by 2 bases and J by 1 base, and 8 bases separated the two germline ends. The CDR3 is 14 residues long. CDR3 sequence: CASSYRAGNTEAFF. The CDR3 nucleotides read TGTGCCAGCAGTTACCGGGCAGGGAACACTGAAGCTTTCTTT.

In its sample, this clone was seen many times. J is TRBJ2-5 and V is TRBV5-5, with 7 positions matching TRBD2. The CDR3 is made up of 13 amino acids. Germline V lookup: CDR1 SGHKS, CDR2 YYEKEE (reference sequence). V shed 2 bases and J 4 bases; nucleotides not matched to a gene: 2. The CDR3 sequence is CASSFSGGETQYF. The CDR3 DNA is TGTGCCAGCAGCTTTTCGGGAGGAGAGACCCAGTACTTC.

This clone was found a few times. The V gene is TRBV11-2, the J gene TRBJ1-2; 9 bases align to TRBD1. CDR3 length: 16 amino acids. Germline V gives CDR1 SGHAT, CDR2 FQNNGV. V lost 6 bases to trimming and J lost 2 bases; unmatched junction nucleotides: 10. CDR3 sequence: CASRPTPGTGNYGYTF. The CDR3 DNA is TGTGCCAGCAGGCCGACCCCTGGGACAGGGAACTATGGCTACACCTTC.

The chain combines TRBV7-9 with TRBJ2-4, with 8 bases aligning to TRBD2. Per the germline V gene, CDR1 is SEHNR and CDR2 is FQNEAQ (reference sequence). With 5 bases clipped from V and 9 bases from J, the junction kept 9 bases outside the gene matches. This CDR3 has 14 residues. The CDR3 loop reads CASSPGTSLAIQYF. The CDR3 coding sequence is TGTGCCAGCAGCCCCGGGACTAGTTTGGCCATTCAGTACTTC.